This TCR beta chain stems from a study of T cells in tuberculosis (dated by TCRdb to the late 2010s). About the full investigation: To characterize T cells specific for the mycobacterial lipid antigen glucose monomycolate (GMM), the study used CD1B tetramers together with high-throughput TCR immunosequencing. With 10 to 11 people per group, a South African clinical cohort compared IGRA-negative adolescents, IGRA-positive adolescents with latent tuberculosis, and adults with active tuberculosis. Active tuberculosis patient PBMC were archived before or within 7 days of starting standard anti-tuberculosis treatment. The research as a whole found: Clinical samples were selected based on which cryopreserved specimens were available, and the active tuberculosis cases were adults whereas the controls were adolescents. Smaller mean NN-distances to GMM-specific TCRs were observed in active tuberculosis TCR-alpha repertoires than in IGRA-negative controls, suggesting clonal expansion of GMM-specific TCRs. An accuracy of approximately 87% (AUROC roughly 0.9) was reached by a classifier using the diverse GMM-specific repertoire, compared with 70% to 75% accuracy when GEM motif frequencies were used. Shorter CDR3-alpha lengths in active tuberculosis patients partly drove the smaller NN-distances, and the TCR-beta difference was not statistically significant.

The time point label, read with the paper, signifies: new active TB diagnosis, blood taken before or within 7 days of starting treatment. Active tuberculosis patients were HIV-seronegative South African adults aged 18 years or older with a new diagnosis. Confirmation of active tuberculosis came from positive sputum smear microscopy and/or a positive M. tuberculosis culture. Immunosequencing of unsorted cryopreserved PBMC covered, on average, about 100,000 T cells per clinical donor. Trimming takes 2 bases from V and 4 bases from J, and the germline ends sit 9 bases apart. The CDR3 sequence holds 12 residues, the cysteine and phenylalanine included. The sequence is cut down to CDR3 DNA, 36 bases in frame from base 1. The germline V gene sets CDR1 to SQVTM and CDR2 to ANQGSEA. About this clone itself: Its binding antigen is unknown. Base qualities are missing; no much larger clone stands one base away.

The immunoSEQ multiplex PCR assay was used to generate TCR libraries, with TCR-beta and/or TCR-alpha/delta assays applied to each sample. The amplified TCR libraries were sequenced on the Illumina high-throughput platform. On the authors' methods: Clustering and dimensionality reduction were performed using pairwise TCRdist distances among GMM-specific receptors from ex vivo sorted or in vitro expanded T cells. Each clinical repertoire was assigned a mean NN-distance score, defined as the average TCRdist to the nearest 10% of tetramer-positive reference sequences. GEM TCR motif frequency was calculated as the fraction of unique TCRs that matched known GEM sequences in V/J usage and CDR3 length. Active tuberculosis was classified by linear discriminant analysis with leave-one-out cross-validation, implemented in scikit-learn. TCRdb's version of the immuneACCESS table is confined to in-frame rearrangements and falls short of the full clone set. An unresolved V gene accounts for under half of the shortfall where checked; the remainder is of unknown origin. V and J calls and clone size are those listed in that table; D and trimming were worked out from the DNA. The sample data list some 30,000 clones, and about 84% of these were observed just once. The ten biggest clones cover about 5% of the sample.

The clonotype originates from an adult with tuberculosis. The rearrangement joined TRBV29-1 to TRBJ2-7, with the D gene too uncertain to name. The specimen was PBMCs, collected at tuberculosis diagnosis. This receptor has the CDR3 CSVESKRYEQYF. The DNA sequence reads TGCAGCGTTGAATCTAAGAGGTACGAGCAGTACTTC.